This record looks at one TCR beta chain sequence and its context. Its matching antigen is unknown. This record comes from a study of T cell responses to AZD1222 COVID-19 vaccine. The study, taken as a whole, reports: Donors in the cohort were predominantly white British and more often female, and clonal diversity was possibly underestimated.

Measured with immunoSEQ multiplex PCR; TCRdb has only the in-frame clones, and not every one. The data hold 86,000 or so clones, with around nine tenths observed a single time. V was shortened by 4 bases and J by 13 bases, with 13 bases between the two germline ends. The length of the CDR3 is 11 residues. The germline CDR1 and CDR2 sequences are SEHNR and FQNEAQ (reference sequence). The receptor's source is an adult in good health. The chain has TRBV7-9 and TRBJ2-5; D is perhaps TRBD2 (5 bases). Material: peripheral blood, obtained on day 0 of MenACWY control vaccination. CDR3 sequence reads: CASSSAEGRYF. CDR3 DNA: TGTGCCAGCAGCTCCGCCGAGGGAAGGTACTTC.